A single T cell receptor beta chain is shown here with its context. What it binds is unknown. The Oncomine TCR Beta short-read assay sequenced DNA from cultured CD4+ T cells. TCRdb recomputed calls from the PCR reads with MiXCR, one row per CDR3 protein. The sample lists over 13,000 distinct CDR3 sequences, roughly 24% occurring once. This entry comes from a study of vaccination and CD4 T cells after COVID-19. Treatment defined: roughly 10-day PBMC culture with coronavirus spike peptide pools or control peptides (ViraFEST assay). This CDR3 has 13 residues. Trimming took 3 bases from V and 10 from J, leaving 13 bases between them. Germline V gene data show CDR1 as SEHNR and CDR2 as FQNEAQ (reference sequence).

The chain couples TRBV7-9 to TRBJ2-1; D gene uncertain. Here the sequenced sample was CD4+ T cells from blood, cultured in vitro, taken after SARS-CoV-2 vaccination. The TCR sequence derives from a human donor who had recovered from COVID-19. The CDR3 DNA reads as TGTGCCAGCAGCTTGTCCAGCCGGGCCGAGCAGTTCTTC. Translation: CASSLSSRAEQFF.